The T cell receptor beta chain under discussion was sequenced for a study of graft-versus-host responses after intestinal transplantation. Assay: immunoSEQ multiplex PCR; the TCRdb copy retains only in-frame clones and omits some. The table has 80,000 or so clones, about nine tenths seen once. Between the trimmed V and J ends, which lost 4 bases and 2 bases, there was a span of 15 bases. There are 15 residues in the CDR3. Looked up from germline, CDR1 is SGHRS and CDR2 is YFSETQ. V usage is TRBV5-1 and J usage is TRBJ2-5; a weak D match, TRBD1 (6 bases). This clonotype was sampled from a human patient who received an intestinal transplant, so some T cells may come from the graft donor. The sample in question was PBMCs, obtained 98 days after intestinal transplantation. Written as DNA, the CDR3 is TGCGCCAGCAGCCCGCCCGGGACACTTCAAGAGACCCAGTACTTC. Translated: CASSPPGTLQETQYF. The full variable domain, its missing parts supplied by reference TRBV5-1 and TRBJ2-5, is KAGVTQTPRYLIKTRGQQVTLSCSPISGHRSVSWYQQTPGQGLQFLFEYFSETQRNKGNFPGRFSGRQFSNSRSEMNVSTLELGDSALYLCASSPPGTLQETQYFGPGTRLLVL.